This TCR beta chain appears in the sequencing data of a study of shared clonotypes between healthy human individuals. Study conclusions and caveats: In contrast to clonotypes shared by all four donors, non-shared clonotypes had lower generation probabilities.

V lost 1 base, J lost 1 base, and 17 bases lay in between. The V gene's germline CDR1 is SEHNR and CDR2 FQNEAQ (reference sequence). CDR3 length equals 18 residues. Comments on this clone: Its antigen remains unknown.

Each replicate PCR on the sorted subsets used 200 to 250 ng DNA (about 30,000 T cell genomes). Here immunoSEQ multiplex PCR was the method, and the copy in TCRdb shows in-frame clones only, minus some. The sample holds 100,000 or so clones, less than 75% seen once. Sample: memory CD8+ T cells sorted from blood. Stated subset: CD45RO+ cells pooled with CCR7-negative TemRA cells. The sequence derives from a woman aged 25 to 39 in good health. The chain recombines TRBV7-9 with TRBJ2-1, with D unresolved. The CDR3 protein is CASSLVSPLVWSYNEQFF. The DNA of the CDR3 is TGTGCCAGCAGCTTAGTAAGCCCCTTAGTCTGGTCCTACAATGAGCAGTTCTTC.